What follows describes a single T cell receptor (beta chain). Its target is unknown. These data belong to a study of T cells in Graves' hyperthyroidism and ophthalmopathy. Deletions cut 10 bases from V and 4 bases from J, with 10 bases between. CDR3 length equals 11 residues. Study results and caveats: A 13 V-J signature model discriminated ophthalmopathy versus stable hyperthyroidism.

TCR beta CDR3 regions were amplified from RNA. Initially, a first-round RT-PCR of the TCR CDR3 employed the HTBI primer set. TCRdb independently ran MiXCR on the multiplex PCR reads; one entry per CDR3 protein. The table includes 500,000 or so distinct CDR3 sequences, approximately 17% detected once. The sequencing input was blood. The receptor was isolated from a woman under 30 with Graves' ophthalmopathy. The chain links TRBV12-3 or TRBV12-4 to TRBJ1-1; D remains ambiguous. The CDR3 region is CANIWRTEAFF. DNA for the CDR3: TGTGCCAATATCTGGCGCACTGAAGCTTTCTTT.